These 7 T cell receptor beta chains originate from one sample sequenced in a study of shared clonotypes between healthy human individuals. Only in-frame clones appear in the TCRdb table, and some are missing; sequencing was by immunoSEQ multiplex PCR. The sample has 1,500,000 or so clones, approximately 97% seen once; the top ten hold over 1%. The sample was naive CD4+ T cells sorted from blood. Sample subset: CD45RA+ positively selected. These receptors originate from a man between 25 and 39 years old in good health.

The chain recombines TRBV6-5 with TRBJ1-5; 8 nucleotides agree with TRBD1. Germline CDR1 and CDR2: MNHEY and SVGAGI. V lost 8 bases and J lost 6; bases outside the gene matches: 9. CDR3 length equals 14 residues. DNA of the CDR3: TGTGCCAGCTGGACAGGGACGACCCGTCAGCCCCAGCATTTT. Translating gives CASWTGTTRQPQHF.

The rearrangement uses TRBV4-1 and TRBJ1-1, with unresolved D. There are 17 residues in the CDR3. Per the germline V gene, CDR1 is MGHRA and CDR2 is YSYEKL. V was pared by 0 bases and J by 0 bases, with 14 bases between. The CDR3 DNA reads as TGCGCCAGCAGCCAAGAGTCGGTAGGGCCGTTGAACACTGAAGCTTTCTTT. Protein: CASSQESVGPLNTEAFF.

CDR3 region: CASSSDPGLANTGELFF. The CDR3 region has the DNA TGTGCCAGCAGTTCCGACCCCGGGCTGGCGAACACCGGGGAGCTGTTTTTT. The chain is built from TRBV28 and TRBJ2-2; D remains unclear. This CDR3 is built from 17 residues. The ends were cut back, 4 bases at V and 0 bases at J, with 15 bases in the middle. The germline V gene has CDR1 MDHEN and CDR2 SYDVKM. Combining the CDR3 with reference TRBV28 and TRBJ2-2 gives the whole variable domain DVKVTQSSRYLVKRTGEKVFLECVQDMDHENMFWYRQDPGLGLRLIYFSYDVKMKEKGDIPEGYSVSREKKERFSLILESASTNQTSMYLCASSSDPGLANTGELFFGEGSRLTVL.

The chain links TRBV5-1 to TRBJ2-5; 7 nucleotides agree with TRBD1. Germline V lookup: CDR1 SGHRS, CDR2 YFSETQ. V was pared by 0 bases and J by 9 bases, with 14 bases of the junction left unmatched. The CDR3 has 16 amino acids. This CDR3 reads CASSLEGGRPKGSQYF. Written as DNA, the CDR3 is TGCGCCAGCAGCTTGGAAGGGGGCAGGCCTAAGGGGTCCCAGTACTTC.

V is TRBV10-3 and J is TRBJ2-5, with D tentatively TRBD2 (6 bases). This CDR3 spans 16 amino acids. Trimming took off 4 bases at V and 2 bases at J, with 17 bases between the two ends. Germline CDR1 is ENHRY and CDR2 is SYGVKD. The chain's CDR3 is CAISASGTLGQETQYF. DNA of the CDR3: TGTGCCATCAGTGCTTCCGGGACTCTGGGACAAGAGACCCAGTACTTC.

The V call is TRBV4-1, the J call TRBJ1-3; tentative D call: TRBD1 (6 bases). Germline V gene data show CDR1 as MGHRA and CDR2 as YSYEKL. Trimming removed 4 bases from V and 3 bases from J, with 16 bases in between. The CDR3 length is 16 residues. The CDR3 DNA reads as TGCGCCAGCAGCCCTGGACCGACAGGTAGTGGAAACACCATATATTTT. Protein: CASSPGPTGSGNTIYF.

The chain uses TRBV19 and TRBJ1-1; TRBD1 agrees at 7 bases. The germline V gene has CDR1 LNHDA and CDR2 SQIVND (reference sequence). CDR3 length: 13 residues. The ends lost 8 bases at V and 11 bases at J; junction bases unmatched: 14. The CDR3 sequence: CASVPDLRGAAFF. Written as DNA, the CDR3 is TGTGCCAGTGTCCCAGACCTCAGGGGGGCGGCTTTCTTT.